This T cell receptor beta chain was found in a study of siplizumab effects on memory and regulatory T cells. The repertoire was sequenced with immunoSEQ multiplex PCR; TCRdb's copy has only in-frame clones and lacks some. Counted here are tens of thousands of clones, around nine tenths occurring once; the ten biggest clones make up 1.7%. In the case of this clone: Its antigen is as yet unknown.

The CDR3 runs 15 residues. The V and J ends lost 6 bases and 0 bases, in that order; junction bases with no gene match: 5. Per germline, CDR1 SGHAT and CDR2 FQNNGV. Overall study results and limits: Relative to controls at roughly 28%, mappable alloreactive CD4+ clones exhibited a mean Treg-derived proportion of about 69% with siplizumab.

The sequence was collected from a human donor in good health. The specimen was Tregs sorted from blood. This chain uses TRBV11-2 with TRBJ2-3; 8 bases fit TRBD1. This CDR3 reads CASSSTGGSTDTQYF. Here the CDR3 DNA reads TGTGCCAGCAGTTCTACAGGGGGGAGCACAGATACGCAGTATTTT.